This passage covers 2 T cell receptor beta chains from one sample sequenced in a study of OX40 agonist ivuxolimab in advanced cancers. Measured with immunoSEQ multiplex PCR; TCRdb has only the in-frame clones, and not every one. Among around 70,000 clones listed, 80% to 85% were seen once. The input for sequencing was CD4+ or CD8+ T cells sorted from blood, taken in a trial of the OX40 agonist ivuxolimab. The source of these receptors is an adult with an advanced solid tumor such as melanoma, head and neck, liver or kidney cancer.

This chain connects TRBV11-2 to TRBJ2-3; D ambiguous. The CDR3 sequence is 14 residues long. CDR1 SGHAT and CDR2 FQNNGV come from the germline V gene. The germline V and J ends were trimmed by 0 bases and 5 bases, with 9 bases remaining between them. The CDR3 sequence: CASSLDRVGDTQYF. DNA for the CDR3: TGTGCCAGCAGCTTAGACCGTGTGGGAGATACGCAGTATTTT.

This clone appeared once. The rearrangement joins TRBV5-1 to TRBJ2-7; tentative D call: TRBD1 (5 bases). CDR1 and CDR2 (germline): SGHRS, YFSETQ. The V gene lost 5 bases and the J gene lost 0 bases, with 12 bases spanning the gap. The CDR3 extends over 14 amino acids. The CDR3 DNA sequence: TGCGCCAGCAGACAGGATCCGTCCTCCTACGAGCAGTACTTC. As protein: CASRQDPSSYEQYF.